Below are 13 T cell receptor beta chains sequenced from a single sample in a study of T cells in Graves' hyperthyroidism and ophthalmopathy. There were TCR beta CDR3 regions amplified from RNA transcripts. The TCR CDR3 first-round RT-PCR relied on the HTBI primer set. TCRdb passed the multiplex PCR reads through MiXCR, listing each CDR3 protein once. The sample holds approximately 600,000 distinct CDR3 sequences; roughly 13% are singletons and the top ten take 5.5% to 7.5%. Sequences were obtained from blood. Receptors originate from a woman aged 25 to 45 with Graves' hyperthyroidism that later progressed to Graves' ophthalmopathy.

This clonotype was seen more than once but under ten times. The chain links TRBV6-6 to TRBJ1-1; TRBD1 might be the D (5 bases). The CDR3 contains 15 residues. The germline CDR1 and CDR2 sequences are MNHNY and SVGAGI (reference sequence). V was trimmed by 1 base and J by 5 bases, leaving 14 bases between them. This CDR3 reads CASSYLIDQGTEAFF. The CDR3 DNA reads TGTGCCAGCAGTTACTTAATTGATCAGGGTACTGAAGCTTTCTTT.

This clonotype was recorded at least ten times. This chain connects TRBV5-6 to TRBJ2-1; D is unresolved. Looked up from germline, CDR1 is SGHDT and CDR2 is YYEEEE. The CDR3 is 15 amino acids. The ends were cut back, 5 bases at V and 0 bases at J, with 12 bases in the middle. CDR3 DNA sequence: TGTGCCAGCAGTCCGGACGTAAGCTCCTACAATGAGCAGTTCTTC. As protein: CASSPDVSSYNEQFF.

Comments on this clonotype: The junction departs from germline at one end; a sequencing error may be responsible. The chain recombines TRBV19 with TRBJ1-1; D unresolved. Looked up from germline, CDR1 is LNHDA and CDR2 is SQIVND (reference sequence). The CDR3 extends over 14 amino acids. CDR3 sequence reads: CACSTRWASTEAFF. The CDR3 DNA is TGTGCCTGTAGTACTCGATGGGCCAGCACTGAAGCTTTCTTT.

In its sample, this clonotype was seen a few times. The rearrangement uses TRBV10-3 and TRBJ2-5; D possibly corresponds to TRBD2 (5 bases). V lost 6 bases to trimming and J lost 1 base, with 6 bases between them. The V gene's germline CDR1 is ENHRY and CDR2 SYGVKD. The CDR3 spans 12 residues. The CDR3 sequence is CAISRGQETQYF. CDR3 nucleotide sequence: TGTGCCATCAGCCGGGGCCAAGAGACCCAGTACTTC.

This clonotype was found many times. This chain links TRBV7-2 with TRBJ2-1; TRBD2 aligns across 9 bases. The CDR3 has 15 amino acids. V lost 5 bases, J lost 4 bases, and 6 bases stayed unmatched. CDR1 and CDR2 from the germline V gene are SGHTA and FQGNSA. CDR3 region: CASSLETSGYNEQFF. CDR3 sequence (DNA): TGTGCCAGCAGCCTAGAGACTAGCGGATACAATGAGCAGTTCTTC.

CDR3 protein: CASSRTGSNSPLHF. CDR3 nucleotide sequence: TGTGCCAGCAGCCGGACAGGGTCAAATTCACCCCTCCACTTT. The chain is built from TRBV3-1 and TRBJ1-6; 8 bases agree with TRBD1. The CDR3 sequence is 14 residues long. The J segment lost 7 bases and the V segment lost 4 bases, leaving 3 bases of the junction unmatched. Germline loops: CDR1 LGHDT, CDR2 YNNKEL (reference sequence).

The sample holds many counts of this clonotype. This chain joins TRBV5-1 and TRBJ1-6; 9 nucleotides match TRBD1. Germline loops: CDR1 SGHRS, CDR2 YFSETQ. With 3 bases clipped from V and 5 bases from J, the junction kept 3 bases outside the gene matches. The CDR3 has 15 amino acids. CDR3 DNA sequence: TGCGCCAGCAGCTGGGGACAGGGCAATAATTCACCCCTCCACTTT. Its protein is CASSWGQGNNSPLHF.

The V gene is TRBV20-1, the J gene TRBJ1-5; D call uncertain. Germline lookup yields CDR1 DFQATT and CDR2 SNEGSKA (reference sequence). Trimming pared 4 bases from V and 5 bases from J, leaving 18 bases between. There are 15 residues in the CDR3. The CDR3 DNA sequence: TGCAGTGCTAAAGATCAGGTGCCCCGGGATCAGCCCCAGCATTTT. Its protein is CSAKDQVPRDQPQHF.

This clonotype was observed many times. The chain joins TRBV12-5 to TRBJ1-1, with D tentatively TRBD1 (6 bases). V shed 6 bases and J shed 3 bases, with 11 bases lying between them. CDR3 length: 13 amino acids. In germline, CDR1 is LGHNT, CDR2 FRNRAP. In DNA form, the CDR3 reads TGTGCTAGTGGATACGACAGGCACACTGAAGCTTTCTTT. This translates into CASGYDRHTEAFF.

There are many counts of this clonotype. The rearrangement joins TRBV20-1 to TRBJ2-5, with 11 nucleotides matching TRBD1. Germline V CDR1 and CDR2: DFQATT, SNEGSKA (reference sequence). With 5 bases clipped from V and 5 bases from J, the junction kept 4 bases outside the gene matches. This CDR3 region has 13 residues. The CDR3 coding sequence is TGCAGTGCTCCTAGGGACAGGGGGGAGACCCAGTACTTC. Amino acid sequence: CSAPRDRGETQYF.

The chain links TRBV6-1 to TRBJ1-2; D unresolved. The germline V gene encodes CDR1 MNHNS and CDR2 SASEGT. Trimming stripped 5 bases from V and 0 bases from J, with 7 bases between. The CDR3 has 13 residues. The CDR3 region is CASSRLPNYGYTF. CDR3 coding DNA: TGTGCCAGCAGTCGTCTCCCTAACTATGGCTACACCTTC.

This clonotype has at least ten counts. The CDR3 DNA sequence: TGTGCCAGCAGCTTAGAAAACAGACTAGCGGGAGCCTACGAGCAGTACTTC. Encoded protein: CASSLENRLAGAYEQYF. The rearrangement joins TRBV11-2 to TRBJ2-7; 12 bases fit TRBD2. The junction had 5 bases not matched to a gene; V was cut back by 0 bases and J by 2 bases. Germline V gives CDR1 SGHAT, CDR2 FQNNGV. The CDR3 is 17 residues long.

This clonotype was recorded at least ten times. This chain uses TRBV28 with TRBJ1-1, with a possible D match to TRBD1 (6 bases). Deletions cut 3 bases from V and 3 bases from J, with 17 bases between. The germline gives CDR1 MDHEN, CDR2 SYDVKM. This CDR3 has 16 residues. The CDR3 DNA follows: TGTGCCAGCAGTTTGCTACGGCTGAGGGGGTACACTGAAGCTTTCTTT. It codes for CASSLLRLRGYTEAFF.